Reported below is one TCR beta chain. The antigen remains undetermined. The CDR3 sequence is 19 residues long. Germline V gene sequence: CDR1 KGHDR, CDR2 SFDVKD. Between the trimmed V and J ends, which lost 0 bases and 0 bases, there was a span of 16 bases. The data are from a study of T cells in Graves' hyperthyroidism and ophthalmopathy. Diagnosis relied on clinical symptoms, serum thyroxine and TRAb, thyroid ultrasound and orbital computed tomography. RNA transcripts gave rise to amplified TCR beta CDR3 regions. The TCR CDR3 first-round RT-PCR relied on the HTBI primer set. TCRdb analysed the multiplex PCR reads with MiXCR anew, one entry per CDR3 protein. The repertoire holds about 660,000 distinct CDR3 sequences, with 45% as singletons. The study, taken as a whole, reports: Most clonotypes expanded in the thyroid (above 0.001) were also present in blood. The model foresaw ophthalmopathy a median about 6.1 months prior to onset. A model using 13 V-J features told ophthalmopathy apart from stable hyperthyroidism.

Material for sequencing was peripheral blood or thyroid tissue (not recorded which). The sequence derives from an adult man with Graves' disease, either hyperthyroidism or ophthalmopathy (not recorded which). The chain is built from TRBV24-1 and TRBJ2-2; D is uncertain. The CDR3 sequence: CATSDLPRYDLPNTGELFF. The DNA for the CDR3 is TGTGCCACCAGTGATTTGCCCCGATACGATCTTCCGAACACCGGGGAGCTGTTTTTT.